A selection of T cell receptor beta chains follows, all from one sample in a study of T cells expressing NK-cell markers. Using the 5' RACE reads, TCRdb records one entry per CDR3 protein without DNA. This table holds hundreds of thousands of distinct CDR3 sequences. The sample comprised blood T cells: a sorted CD56 or NKG2C T cell subset, CD4+ or CD8+ T cells, or bulk PBMC T cells (not recorded which). The receptor set was obtained from a man aged 18-30 years in good health. Each CDR3 is given with its conserved first and last residue.

>TRBJ2-7|TRBV5-4|14
CASSLGPGPYEQYF
>TRBJ2-1|TRBV20-1|14
CSSKAGPPWDEQFF
>TRBJ2-1|TRBV5-5|15
CASSFWDRGYNEQFF
>TRBJ1-2|TRBV5-1|17
CASSLEGQGVGNYGYTF
>TRBJ2-3|TRBV29-1|11
CSPVRGDTQYF
>TRBJ1-2|TRBV15|16
CATSRAEASALGGYTF
>TRBJ1-2|TRBV10-3|16
CAISESTRGGGYGYTF
>TRBJ1-1|TRBV28|12
CASTPQGTEAFF
>TRBJ2-1|TRBV29-1|15
CSVETAGQVDNEQFF
>TRBJ2-5|TRBV28|15
CASSRRLAPQETQYF
>TRBJ1-1|TRBV5-1|16
CASSYSFDRGSTEAFF
>TRBJ2-2|TRBV5-1|17
CASSDPTGTGGPGELFF
>TRBJ2-7|TRBV20-1|16
CSARASGKSPPYEQYF
>TRBJ2-6|TRBV5-1|15
CASSLGYPGANVLTF
>TRBJ2-3|TRBV5-8|16
CASSLAPSGRSDTQYF
>TRBJ1-5|TRBV3-1|15
CASSPVGRANQPQHF
>TRBJ2-1|TRBV5-6|13
CASSLMAYNEQFF
>TRBJ2-2|TRBV11-2|17
CASSLDYSGGPDGELFF
>TRBJ2-7|TRBV7-2|13
CASSPGQGVEQYF
>TRBJ2-1|TRBV20-1|15
CSARSPGTSLGEQFF
>TRBJ1-1|TRBV7-6|16
CASSLAVQGGGTEAFF
>TRBJ2-4|TRBV5-1|16
CASSSGTSGTFGIQYF
>TRBJ2-7|TRBV29-1|12
CSVALGSREQYF
>TRBJ2-1|TRBV4-1|15
CASSQVWEAYNEQFF
>TRBJ2-3|TRBV6-1|20
CASSVRSKTRGDRATDTQYF
>TRBJ2-2|TRBV6-1|17
CASSTNPMGRSTGELFF
>TRBJ2-7|TRBV10-2|14
CASRRLAGSDEQYF
>TRBJ2-3|TRBV5-1|14
CASTTSGGTDTQYF
>TRBJ2-2|TRBV24-1|15
CATSDSQVLTGELFF
>TRBJ2-3|TRBV19|16
CASSMVLSGAADTQYF
>TRBJ2-3|TRBV20-1|17
CSASTTSGRAIPDTQYF
>TRBJ2-5|TRBV25-1|15
CASSPPLAGQETQYF
>TRBJ2-3|TRBV6-2/TRBV6-3|12
CASSFQGDTQYF
>TRBJ1-6|TRBV7-8|14
CASSLAEGGSPLHF
>TRBJ2-1|TRBV3-1|15
CASSRGQGALNEQFF
>TRBJ2-5|TRBV7-3|15
CASSRTSGHQETQYF
>TRBJ2-3|TRBV12-3/TRBV12-4|13
CASSLTVTDTQYF
>TRBJ1-5|TRBV6-1|13
CASSDLLGQGTHF
>TRBJ2-7|TRBV27|16
CASSFGSGRGRPEQYF
>TRBJ2-3|TRBV4-3|17
CASSQAQGALRGDTQYF
>TRBJ2-7|TRBV6-2/TRBV6-3|15
CASSYTGGAIHEQYF
>TRBJ2-5|TRBV30|12
CAWSGQQETQYF
>TRBJ2-4|TRBV7-2|16
CASSSRGGGAKNIQYF
>TRBJ2-3|TRBV7-8|17
CASSAVLAGVLRDTQYF